This T cell receptor beta chain was sequenced in a study of blood T cells in healthy people across ages (dated by TCRdb to about 2015). As for the study more broadly: Template switching captured roughly one uniquely barcoded TCR beta cDNA molecule per two T cells in model experiments. Four age groups were formed from the donors: young (average approximately 15 years), middle-aged (approximately 42), aged (under 70) and long-lived (less than 85). Age-related changes in TCR beta repertoire diversity were measured in the study by deep sequencing normalized with unique cDNA molecular identifiers. Donors of different ages were randomly distributed across sequencing lanes to avoid experimental bias. Two additional independent replicas of 1 million unique cDNA reads from the same blood draw were analyzed for two donors (one aged 18 to 30 and one aged 80 or older).

Overall results and qualifications from the work: Donor CMV infection status was unknown, potentially confounding age-related changes in expanded clonotypes. As age increased, observed TCR beta diversity per million T cells dropped in a roughly linear way, and a significant reduction was already evident by age roughly 40. Total diversity estimates from one million sequenced T cells were considered lower bounds and underestimates. Conclusive comparison of naive and antigen-experienced compartments was prevented by the profiling of bulk unsorted PBMCs. A strong correlation was found between observed TCR beta diversity and the percentage of naive T cells measured by flow cytometry. Compared with the aged group, the long-lived group had more naive CD4+ T cells, fewer expanded clones and increased TCR diversity, a pattern suggesting age selection.

Libraries were built with 5' RACE. The sequencer listed for this sample is Illumina HiSeq 2500. A second about 7 to 12 cycle PCR used a sample-barcoded 5' primer and a J-beta primer mix. A unique molecular identifier was introduced onto each TCR beta cDNA molecule by a template-switch 5' adaptor carrying 12 random nucleotides. Each sample yielded at least 2.5 million CDR3-containing paired-end reads. First-strand cDNA synthesis was performed from all RNA using the Mint cDNA synthesis kit, with priming by a TRBC-specific oligonucleotide. Following uracil-DNA glycosylase treatment, all cDNA underwent a first 18-cycle PCR with the universal primers M1SS and BC2_uni_R. The authors' pipeline ran thus. For normalization, 1 million high-quality reads were randomly selected from each sample, with every read carrying a distinct molecular identifier. Instead of being binned into consensus sequences, reads with shared molecular identifiers were discarded. MiTCR, run with a Q25 quality threshold and the strictest error-elimination algorithm, handled CDR3 identification, clonotype clustering and error correction. A nonparametric unseen species model using Euler transformation provided a lower-bound estimate of total TCR beta diversity. TCRdb reprocessing: public reads trimmed at Q25 with fastp, clones called with MiXCR, in-frame beta chains kept. Rows merge per CDR3 protein into single entries with the most common DNA and genes. These V and J calls originate from TCRdb's pipeline instead of the authors' own analysis. This sample gives hundreds of thousands of distinct CDR3 sequences in total; 35% to 60% of them show up just once. The ten largest account for 18% of the sample.

The roughly 39 donors, aged about 6 to 95 years, were systemically healthy Caucasian individuals from Russia. Ten milliliters of peripheral blood were drawn from each donor into EDTA-treated Vacutainer tubes. PBMCs were isolated by Ficoll-Paque density-gradient centrifugation, with at least 6.5 million obtained per sample. Total RNA, at least 5 micrograms per sample, was extracted from PBMCs with Trizol reagent. For every donor, an aliquot of PBMCs went through flow cytometry to measure the percentages of naive CD45RAhigh/CD27high T cells. Ten or more counts support this clonotype. Its target antigen remains unknown. No base qualities exist here, and no much larger clone lies one base off it. Inclusive of the bounding cysteine and phenylalanine, the CDR3 is 16 residues long. Only the CDR3 DNA stays, 48 bases, in frame from base 1. The germline ends are 9 bases apart after V is trimmed by 0 bases and J by 0 bases.

The origin of this receptor is a man at least 80 years old in good health. This sequence uses TRBV12-3 or TRBV12-4 and TRBJ2-1; 6 matching bases give a weak D call of TRBD2. The sample comprised blood. The CDR3 region: CASSLASGSSYNEQFF. The bases read TGTGCCAGCAGTTTAGCTAGCGGTAGCTCCTACAATGAGCAGTTCTTC.